This TCR beta chain emerged from a study of OX40 agonist ivuxolimab in advanced cancers. CDR1 is SGDLS, CDR2 YYNGEE, per germline. The V end was cut by 6 bases, the J end by 0 bases, with 12 bases between. The CDR3 runs to 15 residues. Findings and caveats of the study: Low normalized clonal expansion also occurred in some nonresponding patients. Clonal expansion from baseline to week 6 occurred in both CD4+ and CD8+ T cells.

Repertoires were generated with immunoSEQ multiplex PCR, while TCRdb's copy carries only in-frame clones and drops some. The data show 50,000 to 65,000 clones, over 80% seen once. As for this clone: The antigen remains unidentified.

The sampling schedule covered blood at baseline, cycle 4 day 1, and cycle 7 day 1. Specimen: CD4+ or CD8+ T cells sorted from blood, collected in a trial of the OX40 agonist ivuxolimab. The receptor was derived from an adult with an advanced solid tumor such as melanoma, head and neck, liver or kidney cancer. The chain couples TRBV9 to TRBJ2-2; no definite D call. The CDR3 DNA reads as TGTGCCAGCAATTTAGCCTCGACGAACACCGGGGAGCTGTTTTTT. This gives the protein CASNLASTNTGELFF.